This section outlines one TCR beta chain sequence together with its context. The germline V gene has CDR1 LGHDT and CDR2 YNNKEL (reference sequence). CDR3 length: 12 residues. V shed 5 bases, J shed 3 bases, and the junction held 1 base outside the gene matches. The sample belongs to a study of blood T cell repertoires in COVID-19. For the study at large: The United States, Italy and Spain supplied acute and convalescent COVID-19 samples. The cDNA or gDNA used as material had been derived from T cells, B-cell-depleted T cells, or PBMCs.

Study processing details: Reference gene primer amplification yielded estimated nucleated cell counts. Some clones are missing from TCRdb's copy, which holds only in-frame ones; the method was immunoSEQ multiplex PCR. That table supplies the V and J calls and clone size; D and trimming were determined from the DNA. The table has under 350,000 clones, 65% to 90% seen once. The rearrangement joins TRBV3-1 (or the pseudogene TRBV3-2) to TRBJ2-7; 7 bases agree with TRBD1. This clonotype originated in a human donor in a cohort sampled during active COVID-19. The specimen sequenced was peripheral blood. The CDR3: CASSGDSYEQYF. CDR3 sequence (DNA): TGTGCCAGCAGCGGGGACAGCTACGAGCAGTACTTC.